These T cell receptor beta chains were read from a single sample in a study of OX40 agonist ivuxolimab in advanced cancers. This table comes from immunoSEQ multiplex PCR, and its TCRdb copy is limited to in-frame clones, with some not included. The sample has under 65,000 clones, around 90% seen once. The source was CD4+ or CD8+ T cells sorted from blood, collected in a trial of the OX40 agonist ivuxolimab. These receptor sequences come from an adult with an advanced solid tumor such as melanoma, head and neck, liver or kidney cancer. CDR3s include the opening cysteine and the closing phenylalanine or tryptophan. The D gene is left open where the match is weak. Clone size, where shown, is once, few, many, or a class for clones that have expanded.

- TRBJ2-2 TRBV9 - TGTGCCAGCAGCGGTACAGCTGCGAACACCGGGGAGCTGTTTTTT CASSGTAANTGELFF
- TRBJ1-1 TRBV7-9 TRBD1 TGTGCCACCCCAGGGACAGGGGGATTGAACACTGAAGCTTTCTTT CATPGTGGLNTEAFF
- TRBJ2-3 TRBV7-8 TRBD2 TGTGCCAGCAGCTTAGCGAGCGGGGGGGCGGGGGCCGATACGCAGTATTTT CASSLASGGAGADTQYF
- TRBJ1-4 TRBV28 TRBD1 TGTGCCAGCAGGCCCGGACAGGGGCTTGGAACTAATGAAAAACTGTTTTTT CASRPGQGLGTNEKLFF
- TRBJ2-3 TRBV6-5 TRBD1 TGTGCCAGCAGTCGACAGGGTGACTCGTCTACGCAGTATTTT CASSRQGDSSTQYF
- TRBJ1-5 TRBV6-1 - TGTGCCAGCAGCCCCGGTTTGCCCCAGCATTTT CASSPGLPQHF
- TRBJ2-7 TRBV20-1 - TGCAGTGCTTTTTATCGCGAGCAGTACTTC CSAFYREQYF
once TRBJ2-3 TRBV18 - TGTGCCAGCTCACCGCGGACAGCTAGACAATCCACAGATACGCAGTATTTT CASSPRTARQSTDTQYF
- TRBJ2-3 TRBV10-3 - TGTGCCATCCAGGACTTCGCCCCCGCAGATACGCAGTATTTT CAIQDFAPADTQYF
- TRBJ2-5 TRBV5-1 TRBD1 TGCGCCAGCAGCTTCGGCAGGGGGCAAGAGACCCAGTACTTC CASSFGRGQETQYF
- TRBJ1-1 TRBV29-1 - TGCAGCGTTCCGTGGGGGGGGCGTCGCACTGAAGCTTTCTTT CSVPWGGRRTEAFF
once TRBJ1-2 TRBV7-9 - TGTGCCAGCAGCTTAGCGCAATTCGGCTCCCATGGCTACACCTTC CASSLAQFGSHGYTF
once TRBJ2-1 TRBV20-1 - TGCAGTGCTCCCGGAGTCCGTGAGCAGTTCTTC CSAPGVREQFF
- TRBJ2-5 TRBV29-1 - TGCAGCCCAAGGGTTCGGGAGACCCAGTACTTC CSPRVRETQYF
- TRBJ1-6 TRBV5-1 - TGCGCCAGCAGTGGGGGACTGAGCTATAATTCACCCCTCCACTTT CASSGGLSYNSPLHF